One and the same sample provided the 20 T cell receptor beta chains below, sequenced in a study of Graves' ophthalmopathy and Graves' hyperthyroidism. RNA served as the template for amplifying TCR beta CDR3 regions. Scientists carried out first-round RT-PCR using HTBI primers and then a second-round multiplex PCR. In TCRdb, the multiplex PCR reads were re-called with MiXCR into one record per CDR3 protein. Altogether 650,000 to 900,000 distinct CDR3 sequences are present, 35% to 50% being singletons, with the ten largest covering around 40%. What was sequenced was peripheral blood. These receptors came from an adult man with Graves' ophthalmopathy.

As regards this clonotype: A much larger clone lies a single base off, so this may be a read error. The V call is TRBV7-9, the J call TRBJ1-2; D perhaps matches TRBD1 (5 bases). In germline, CDR1 is SEHNR, CDR2 FQNEAQ (reference sequence). Trimming stripped 0 bases from V and 5 bases from J, with 13 bases between. This CDR3 region has 15 residues. This CDR3 is CASSLAGAVRYGYTF. For the CDR3, the DNA is TGTGCCAGCAGCTTAGCAGGGGCAGTACGATATGGCTACACCTTC.

This clonotype was recorded many times. The gene calls are TRBV19 and TRBJ1-6, with 11 positions matching TRBD1. V shed 5 bases, J shed 9 bases, and the junction held 3 bases outside the gene matches. Per germline, CDR1 LNHDA and CDR2 SQIVND (reference sequence). The CDR3 loop spans 14 amino acids. This CDR3 reads CASSGGTGGSPLHF. The CDR3 coding sequence is TGTGCCAGTAGTGGCGGGACAGGGGGTTCACCCCTCCACTTT.

This rearrangement joins TRBV5-1 to TRBJ2-7; the D gene is possibly TRBD2 (5 bases). The CDR3 loop spans 15 amino acids. Germline V gene lookup returns CDR1 SGHRS and CDR2 YFSETQ. The V gene lost 3 bases and the J gene lost 6 bases, with 19 bases spanning the gap. The CDR3 nucleotides read TGCGCCAGCAGCTCCCCCGGCGGGCGGAGTGGCGAGCAGTACTTC. Translated: CASSSPGGRSGEQYF.

The table lists this clonotype with a few counts. The chain has TRBV5-4 and TRBJ2-7, with D possibly matching TRBD2 (6 bases). Germline values: CDR1 SGHNT, CDR2 YYREEE (reference sequence). The germline V and J ends were trimmed by 3 bases and 5 bases, with 9 bases remaining between them. The CDR3 loop spans 12 amino acids. As DNA, the CDR3 is TGTGCCAGCAGCTCGGGAGTAAACGAGCAGTACTTC. This encodes CASSSGVNEQYF. Supplemented by reference TRBV5-4 and TRBJ2-7, the full variable domain reads ETGVTQSPTHLIKTRGQQVTLRCSSQSGHNTVSWYQQALGQGPQFIFQYYREEENGRGNFPPRFSGLQFPNYSSELNVNALELDDSALYLCASSSGVNEQYFGPGTRLTVT.

About this clonotype: This may be a read error, as it is one base from a much larger clone. The V call is TRBV2, the J call TRBJ2-5; D unclear. This CDR3 is 12 amino acids long. Per the germline V gene, CDR1 is SNHLY and CDR2 is FYNNEI. The CDR3 spells CASGERKETRYF. CDR3 nucleotides: TGTGCCAGCGGGGAACGGAAAGAGACCCGGTACTTC. Complete variable domain (other parts from reference TRBV2 and TRBJ2-5): EPEVTQTPSHQVTQMGQEVILRCVPISNHLYFYWYRQILGQKVEFLVSFYNNEISEKSEIFDDQFSVERPDGSNFTLKIRSTKLEDSAMYFCASGERKETRYFGPGTRLLVL.

The V call is TRBV7-2, the J call TRBJ2-7; 10 nucleotides agree with TRBD2. V gave up 7 bases and J gave up 3 bases; unmatched junction bases: 9. The germline gives CDR1 SGHTA, CDR2 FQGNSA. The CDR3 extends over 15 amino acids. The CDR3 loop is CASTLGVAGGYEQYF. The CDR3, as DNA: TGTGCCAGCACTCTAGGGGTAGCGGGAGGCTACGAGCAGTACTTC. The full variable domain, completed using reference TRBV7-2 and TRBJ2-7, is GAGVSQSPSNKVTEKGKDVELRCDPISGHTALYWYRQSLGQGLEFLIYFQGNSAPDKSGLPSDRFSAERTGGSVSTLTIQRTQQEDSAVYLCASTLGVAGGYEQYFGPGTRLTVT.

There are a few counts of this clonotype. The chain joins TRBV20-1 to TRBJ2-7; 14 bases map to TRBD2. V was pared by 1 base and J by 6 bases, with 2 bases of the junction left unmatched. Per the germline V gene, CDR1 is DFQATT and CDR2 is SNEGSKA (reference sequence). This CDR3 region has 14 residues. The CDR3 nucleotides are TGCAGTGCTAGAGTCGGGACTAGCGGGGGCGAGCAGTACTTC. Protein sequence: CSARVGTSGGEQYF.

Regarding this clonotype: One base away lies a much larger clone, so this may be a sequencing read error. The V and J genes are TRBV2 and TRBJ2-5; possibly TRBD2 for D (5 bases). CDR3 length: 11 residues. In germline, CDR1 is SNHLY, CDR2 FYNNEI. The CDR3, as DNA: TGTGCTACCGAGGGAGCAGAGACCCAGCACTTC. Translated, it gives CATEGAETQHF.

This clonotype was picked up one time. Being one base from a much bigger clone, this may be a read error. The CDR3 does not end in the conserved phenylalanine or tryptophan, so this is likely a read error. This chain connects TRBV2 to TRBJ2-7, with a tentative D call TRBD2 (6 bases). V gave up 6 bases and J gave up 3 bases, with 12 bases separating them. Germline V gives CDR1 SNHLY, CDR2 FYNNEI. CDR3 length: 13 residues. The CDR3 sequence is CASRTGGVYEQYL. The CDR3 nucleotides are TGTGCCAGCAGGACCGGGGGTGTCTACGAGCAGTACCTC.

There are a few counts of this clonotype. V usage is TRBV7-9 and J usage is TRBJ2-2; the match to TRBD2 covers 8 bases. Germline lookup yields CDR1 SEHNR and CDR2 FQNEAQ (reference sequence). Trimming removed 5 bases from V and 5 bases from J; junction bases left unmatched: 13. This CDR3 spans 17 amino acids. CDR3 nucleotides: TGTGCCAGCAGCCTGGGGTTTAGCGGGGCTACAACCGGGGAGCTGTTTTTT. This sequence encodes CASSLGFSGATTGELFF.

This clonotype was observed at least ten times. The rearrangement uses TRBV19 and TRBJ1-1; D not resolved. CDR1 and CDR2 from the germline V gene are LNHDA and SQIVND (reference sequence). Trimming stripped 3 bases from V and 8 bases from J, with 10 bases between. The CDR3 consists of 12 residues. The CDR3 coding sequence is TGTGCCAGTAGTATCTTGGGTTCCGAAGCTTTCTTT. This gives the protein CASSILGSEAFF. Supplemented by reference TRBV19 and TRBJ1-1, the full variable domain reads DGGITQSPKYLFRKEGQNVTLSCEQNLNHDAMYWYRQDPGQGLRLIYYSQIVNDFQKGDIAEGYSVSREKKESFPLTVTSAQKNPTAFYLCASSILGSEAFFGQGTRLTVV.

Many counts were recorded for this clonotype. The V and J genes are TRBV14 and TRBJ2-2, with 8 bases aligning to TRBD2. The germline V gene has CDR1 SGHDN and CDR2 FVKESK. The CDR3 consists of 14 residues. The ends lost 5 bases at V and 7 bases at J; junction bases unmatched: 6. CDR3 DNA: TGTGCCAGCAGCAAGCGGGAGAAGGGCGGGGAGCTGTTTTTT. Its protein product is CASSKREKGGELFF. The whole variable domain, filled in from reference TRBV14 and TRBJ2-2, reads EAGVTQFPSHSVIEKGQTVTLRCDPISGHDNLYWYRRVMGKEIKFLLHFVKESKQDESGMPNNRFLAERTGGTYSTLKVQPAELEDSGVYFCASSKREKGGELFFGEGSRLTVL.

CDR3 in amino acids: CASPDVRSQETQYF. CDR3 DNA sequence: TGTGCCAGCCCCGACGTTCGATCCCAAGAGACCCAGTACTTC. This sequence joins TRBV25-1 and TRBJ2-5; D ambiguous. The CDR3 runs 14 residues. The germline V gene has CDR1 MGHDK and CDR2 SYGVNS. Trimming shortened V by 8 bases and J by 1 base, and 14 bases separated the two germline ends.

As concerns this clonotype: With a much larger clone just one base away, this may be a read error. The CDR3 DNA reads TGTGCCAGCAGCCGACCCAACCCGGACAGGACAACTAATGAAAAACTGTTTTTT. Encoded protein: CASSRPNPDRTTNEKLFF. The V call is TRBV7-4, the J call TRBJ1-4, with 7 bases lining up with TRBD1. The V and J ends lost 5 bases and 0 bases, in that order; junction bases with no gene match: 12. CDR1 is SGHVT and CDR2 is SQSDAQ in the germline V gene. The CDR3 length is 18 residues.

There are a few counts of this clonotype. The chain is built from TRBV5-6 and TRBJ2-7, with D maybe TRBD1 (7 bases). Trimming removed 5 bases from V and 4 bases from J, with 19 bases in between. Germline V gene data show CDR1 as SGHDT and CDR2 as YYEEEE. The CDR3 has 15 amino acids. The CDR3 nucleotides are TGTGCCAGCAGACTCGACAGGGACTTTGATTACGAGCAGTACTTC. The encoded protein is CASRLDRDFDYEQYF.

The chain has TRBV29-1 and TRBJ2-3; 9 bases fit TRBD2. The ends lost 0 bases at V and 2 bases at J; junction bases unmatched: 15. Looked up from germline, CDR1 is SQVTM and CDR2 is ANQGSEA. The CDR3 length is 19 residues. The CDR3 DNA reads as TGCAGCGTTGAAGATTTTCCCTCCGGGGCGGGAGGGCACACAGATACGCAGTATTTT. The encoded protein is CSVEDFPSGAGGHTDTQYF.

This chain joins TRBV9 and TRBJ2-5; either TRBD1 or TRBD2 may fit D (6 bases each). Germline V CDR1 and CDR2: SGDLS, YYNGEE. The CDR3 runs 14 residues. The ends were cut back, 9 bases at V and 5 bases at J, with 20 bases in the middle. DNA of the CDR3: TGTGCCACCCCAGGAGGGGGACCGTCGGAGACCCAGTACTTC. It is translated as CATPGGGPSETQYF.

The chain recombines TRBV29-1 with TRBJ2-7, with D perhaps assigned TRBD1 or TRBD2 (5 bases each). Germline CDR1 SQVTM, CDR2 ANQGSEA. The CDR3 spans 13 residues. Trimming shortened V by 4 bases and J by 2 bases, and 12 bases separated the two germline ends. The CDR3 DNA reads as TGCAGCGTTGTGGGTCAGGGACCCTACGAGCAGTACTTC. Translating it yields CSVVGQGPYEQYF.

The chain has TRBV7-6 and TRBJ2-7; a possible D gene is TRBD2 (6 bases). This CDR3 comprises 18 residues. CDR1 is SGHVS and CDR2 is FNYEAQ in the germline V gene. V lost 1 base to trimming and J lost 0 bases, with 19 bases between them. The CDR3 sequence: CASSLEDIIGGASYEQYF. Written as DNA, the CDR3 is TGTGCCAGCAGCTTAGAGGACATCATCGGCGGGGCCTCCTACGAGCAGTACTTC.

Comments on this clonotype: A much larger clone sits a single nucleotide away, making a read error possible. J is TRBJ1-1 and V is TRBV10-3; D remains unclear. This CDR3 is 14 amino acids long. From germline, CDR1 is ENHRY and CDR2 SYGVKD. V gave up 3 bases and J gave up 1 base, with 9 bases separating them. CDR3 DNA sequence: TGTGCCATCAGTGAATTCTCCGGGAACACTGAAGCTTTCTTT. It specifies CAISEFSGNTEAFF.